This entry concerns a single T cell receptor beta chain. Its target is not known. The germline CDR1 and CDR2 sequences are MDHEN and SYDVKM. The CDR3 length is 13 residues. The germline V and J ends were trimmed by 6 bases and 12 bases, with 17 bases remaining between them. This sample is part of a study of blood T cells in healthy people across ages. General observations from the study: Per million T cells, TCR beta diversity dropped roughly linearly as age increased.

A second roughly 6 to 11 cycle PCR used barcoded and J-beta primers. Every cDNA molecule bore a tag from a template-switch adaptor containing 12 random nucleotides. MiXCR was run by TCRdb on the 5' RACE reads, yielding one entry per CDR3 protein. Counted here are 1.5 million to 2 million distinct CDR3 sequences, more than 35% occurring once; the ten biggest clones make up more than 20%. V usage is TRBV28 and J usage is TRBJ1-4; weak D call: TRBD1 (6 bases). The sequencing input was blood. The TCR sequence derives from a human donor in good health. For the CDR3, the DNA is TGTGCCAGCAGCTACAGGGCCAGTGGGCAACTGTTTTTT. Translation gives CASSYRASGQLFF.